This T cell receptor beta chain was identified in a study of blood T cells in healthy people across ages. This clonotype appeared a few times. Through a sample-barcoded 5' primer and a J-beta primer mix, a second PCR was run for roughly 6 to 11 cycles. TCRdb processed the 5' RACE reads anew with MiXCR; each CDR3 protein has one entry. The sample shows 700,000 to 950,000 distinct CDR3 sequences, 58% of them seen only once. This CDR3 has 19 amino acids. The junction had 10 bases not matched to a gene; V was cut back by 5 bases and J by 1 base. From germline, CDR1 is SGHTA and CDR2 FQGNSA. Sequencing input: blood. The chain combines TRBV7-2 with TRBJ2-4; TRBD2 matches 14 bases. The receptor was derived from a man aged 30 to 39 in good health. The CDR3 sequence is CASSRPTSGRDNAKNIQYF. CDR3 nucleotide sequence: TGTGCCAGCAGCCGTCCGACTAGCGGGAGGGATAATGCCAAAAACATTCAGTACTTC. The variable domain in full, with the rest retrieved from reference TRBV7-2 and TRBJ2-4, is GAGVSQSPSNKVTEKGKDVELRCDPISGHTALYWYRQSLGQGLEFLIYFQGNSAPDKSGLPSDRFSAERTGGSVSTLTIQRTQQEDSAVYLCASSRPTSGRDNAKNIQYFGAGTRLSVL.